Each of the 3 T cell receptor beta chains below was sequenced from the same sample in a study of T-cell reconstitution after alpha-beta-depleted transplantation in children. During its preparation, the TCRbeta library received unique molecular identifiers. TCRdb called the PCR reads again in MiXCR, with one record for every CDR3 protein. The sample lists a few hundred thousand distinct CDR3 sequences; more than 20% were seen once. This specimen was PBMCs, taken before TCRalphabeta/CD19-depleted stem cell transplant. The source of these receptors is a boy younger than two with Wiskott-Aldrich syndrome, due to receive a stem cell transplant.

In this sample, this clonotype turned up many times. This rearrangement joins TRBV24-1 to TRBJ2-1; no clear D. CDR1 is KGHDR, CDR2 SFDVKD, per germline. V lost 4 bases to trimming and J lost 0 bases, with 12 bases between them. CDR3 length equals 16 residues. As DNA, the CDR3 is TGTGCCACCAGTGACATTGACCCGACCTCCTACAATGAGCAGTTCTTC. Translating it yields CATSDIDPTSYNEQFF.

Only a few counts were recorded for this clonotype. The V and J genes are TRBV2 and TRBJ1-2; 7 bases align to TRBD1. This CDR3 has 13 amino acids. The J segment lost 2 bases and the V segment lost 6 bases, leaving 3 bases of the junction unmatched. The germline gives CDR1 SNHLY, CDR2 FYNNEI. The CDR3 sequence is CASRTGPNYGYTF. The CDR3 region has the DNA TGTGCCAGCAGGACAGGGCCAAACTATGGCTACACCTTC.

This clonotype has only a few counts. The rearrangement joins TRBV12-3 or TRBV12-4 to TRBJ1-1; TRBD1 is a possible D gene (6 bases). Trimming pared 10 bases from V and 1 base from J, leaving 22 bases between. The CDR3 is made up of 16 amino acids. The CDR3 reads CATLGGYPIKNTEAFF. CDR3 sequence (DNA): TGTGCCACCTTAGGGGGGTATCCCATTAAGAACACTGAAGCTTTCTTT.